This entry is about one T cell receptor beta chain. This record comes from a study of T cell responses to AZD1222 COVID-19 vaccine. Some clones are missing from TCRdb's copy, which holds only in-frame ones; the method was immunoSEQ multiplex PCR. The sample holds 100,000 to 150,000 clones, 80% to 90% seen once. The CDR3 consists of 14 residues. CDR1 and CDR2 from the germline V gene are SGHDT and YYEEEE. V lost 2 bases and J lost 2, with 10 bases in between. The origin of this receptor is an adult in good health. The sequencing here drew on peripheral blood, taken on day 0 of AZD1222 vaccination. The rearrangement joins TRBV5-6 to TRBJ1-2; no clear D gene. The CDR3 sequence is CASSLPGRNYGYTF. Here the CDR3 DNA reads TGTGCCAGCAGCTTACCGGGTCGGAACTATGGCTACACCTTC.